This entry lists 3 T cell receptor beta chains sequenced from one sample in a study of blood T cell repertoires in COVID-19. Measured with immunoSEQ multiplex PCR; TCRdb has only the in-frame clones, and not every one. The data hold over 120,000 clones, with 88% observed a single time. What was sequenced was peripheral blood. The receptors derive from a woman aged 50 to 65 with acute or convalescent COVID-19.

The CDR3 region has the DNA TGTGCCAGCAGCCCTCGGGAGGTCTCCTACGAGCAGTACTTC. Translated, it gives CASSPREVSYEQYF. V and J are TRBV3-1 (or the pseudogene TRBV3-2) and TRBJ2-7; 7 nucleotides agree with TRBD2. The V and J ends lost 4 bases and 0 bases, in that order; junction bases with no gene match: 3. Germline V gene lookup returns CDR1 LGHDT and CDR2 YNNKEL (reference sequence). The CDR3 sequence is 14 residues long.

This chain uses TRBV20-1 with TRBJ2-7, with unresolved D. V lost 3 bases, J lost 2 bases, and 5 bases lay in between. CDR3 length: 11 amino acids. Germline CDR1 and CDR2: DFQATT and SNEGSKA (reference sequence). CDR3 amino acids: CSASLAYEQYF. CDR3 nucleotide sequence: TGCAGTGCTAGCTTAGCCTACGAGCAGTACTTC.

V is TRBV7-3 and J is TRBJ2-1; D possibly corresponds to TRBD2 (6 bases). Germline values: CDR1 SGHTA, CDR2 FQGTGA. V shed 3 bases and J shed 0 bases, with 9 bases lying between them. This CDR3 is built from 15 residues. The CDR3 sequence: CASSFAGSSYNEQFF. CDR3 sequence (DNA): TGTGCCAGCAGCTTCGCGGGGAGCTCCTACAATGAGCAGTTCTTC.